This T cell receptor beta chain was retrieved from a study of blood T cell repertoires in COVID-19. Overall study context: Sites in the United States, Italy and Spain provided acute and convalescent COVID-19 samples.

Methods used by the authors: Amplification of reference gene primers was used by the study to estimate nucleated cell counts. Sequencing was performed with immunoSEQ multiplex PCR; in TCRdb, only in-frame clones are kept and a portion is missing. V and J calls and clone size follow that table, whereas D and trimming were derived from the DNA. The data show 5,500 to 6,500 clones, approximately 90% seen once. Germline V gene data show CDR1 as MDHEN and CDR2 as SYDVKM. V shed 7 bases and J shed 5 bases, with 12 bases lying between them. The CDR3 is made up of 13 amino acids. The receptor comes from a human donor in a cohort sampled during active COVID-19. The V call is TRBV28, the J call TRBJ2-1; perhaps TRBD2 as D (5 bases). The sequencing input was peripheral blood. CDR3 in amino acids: CASTFHGNNEQFF. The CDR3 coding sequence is TGTGCCAGCACGTTTCACGGGAACAATGAGCAGTTCTTC. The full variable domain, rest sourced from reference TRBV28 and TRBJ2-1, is DVKVTQSSRYLVKRTGEKVFLECVQDMDHENMFWYRQDPGLGLRLIYFSYDVKMKEKGDIPEGYSVSREKKERFSLILESASTNQTSMYLCASTFHGNNEQFFGPGTRLTVL.